Shown below are 14 T cell receptor beta chains from a single sample sequenced in a study of cytomegalovirus exposure and HLA in healthy donors (TCRdb year 2017). The library was prepared using the immunoSEQ multiplex PCR assay. The multiplex PCR relied on a mix of 60 forward primers for TCR Vbeta segments and 13 reverse primers for TCR Jbeta segments. TCRdb obtained this table from immuneACCESS and retained in-frame rearrangements with V and J assigned. These tables miss some clones; where compared with another copy, unresolved V genes account for less than half of the shortfall, and the remainder is unexplained. For this sample the table gives approximately 150,000 clones, of which around 77% were detected only once. 1.5% to 2% of the sample is in the top ten clones. The specimen sequenced was PBMCs. These receptors all come from a woman aged 25 to 39 in good health and CMV-seronegative.

The rearrangement joins TRBV2 to TRBJ2-1; 11 bases line up with TRBD2. The CDR3 has 15 residues. With V trimmed by 8 bases and J by 3 bases, 6 bases remained unmatched. The germline CDR1 and CDR2 sequences are SNHLY and FYNNEI. The chain's CDR3 is CASGKGLADYNEQFF. The CDR3 DNA reads as TGTGCCAGCGGGAAGGGACTAGCGGACTACAATGAGCAGTTCTTC.

This rearrangement joins TRBV7-2 to TRBJ2-7; D is possibly TRBD1 (6 bases). The germline V and J ends were trimmed by 1 base and 2 bases, with 12 bases remaining between them. The length of the CDR3 is 15 residues. Germline CDR1 is SGHTA and CDR2 is FQGNSA. The CDR3: CASSLVQGSAYEQYF. The CDR3 nucleotides read TGTGCCAGCAGCTTAGTCCAGGGGAGCGCCTACGAGCAGTACTTC.

J is TRBJ1-5 and V is TRBV28; D unclear. The CDR3 is made up of 15 amino acids. Germline CDR1 is MDHEN and CDR2 is SYDVKM. V lost 1 base and J 1 base, leaving 8 bases between the germline ends. The CDR3 DNA reads TGTGCCAGCAGTTTATTTGAGGAGAGCAATCAGCCCCAGCATTTT. Translating it yields CASSLFEESNQPQHF.

The V gene is TRBV28, the J gene TRBJ2-1; the match to TRBD2 covers 10 bases. V trimming: 4 bases; J trimming: 10 bases; junction bases outside the gene matches: 13. The CDR3 is made up of 16 amino acids. Germline V gene lookup returns CDR1 MDHEN and CDR2 SYDVKM. The CDR3 DNA follows: TGTGCCAGCAGTTCCACTCTAGCGGGAGCCCGGGGGGAGCAGTTCTTC. This translates into CASSSTLAGARGEQFF.

This clone was recorded once. The genes are TRBV10-1 and TRBJ2-7, with D possibly being TRBD1 (5 bases). V gave up 4 bases and J gave up 3 bases, with 13 bases separating them. This CDR3 contains 14 residues. CDR1 and CDR2 (germline): WNHNN, SYGVQD (reference sequence). As DNA, the CDR3 is TGCGCCAGCAGTGGGGGCGACCTGAACTACGAGCAGTACTTC. Protein product: CASSGGDLNYEQYF.

The chain carries TRBV9 and TRBJ2-1; D may be TRBD1 (5 bases). Germline V gene data show CDR1 as SGDLS and CDR2 as YYNGEE. Trimming cost V 3 bases and J 4 bases, with 8 bases left between them. This CDR3 has 13 residues. The chain's CDR3 is CASSATDYNEQFF. Here the CDR3 DNA reads TGTGCCAGCAGCGCGACAGATTACAATGAGCAGTTCTTC.

The chain has TRBV27 and TRBJ2-1; D might be TRBD2 (6 bases). The V gene lost 3 bases and the J gene lost 2 bases, with 11 bases spanning the gap. The germline gives CDR1 MNHEY, CDR2 SMNVEV (reference sequence). CDR3 length equals 15 residues. The CDR3 region has the DNA TGTGCCAGCAGTTTTCTCGGGGGAACCTACAATGAGCAGTTCTTC. Its translation is CASSFLGGTYNEQFF.

The CDR3 sequence: CASSYGTGVNYTF. CDR3 coding DNA: TGTGCCAGTAGTTATGGGACAGGAGTGAACTACACCTTC. The J gene is TRBJ1-2, the V gene TRBV19; TRBD1 aligns across 8 bases. Losses at the gene ends were 5 bases for V and 10 bases for J; bases not matched to a gene: 9. From germline, CDR1 is LNHDA and CDR2 SQIVND (reference sequence). The CDR3 contains 13 residues.

This clone was observed a few times. In DNA form, the CDR3 reads TGTGCCTGGAGCCCCCGGGACTTAATCAAGCAGTACTTC. It codes for CAWSPRDLIKQYF. This rearrangement joins TRBV30 to TRBJ2-7; maybe TRBD2 (6 bases). The V end lost 3 bases, the J end lost 8 bases, and 17 bases lay between the germline ends. The germline CDR1 and CDR2 sequences are GTSNPN and SVGIG (reference sequence). The CDR3 consists of 13 residues. Drawing the rest from reference TRBV30 and TRBJ2-7, the complete variable domain is SQTIHQWPATLVQPVGSPLSLECTVEGTSNPNLYWYRQAAGRGLQLLFYSVGIGQISSEVPQNLSASRPQDRQFILSSKKLLLSDSGFYLCAWSPRDLIKQYFGPGTRLTVT.

This clone occurred once. The V gene is TRBV28, the J gene TRBJ1-1; possibly TRBD1 for D (5 bases). The CDR3 covers 13 residues. The germline V and J ends were trimmed by 4 bases and 2 bases, with 8 bases remaining between them. CDR1 is MDHEN and CDR2 is SYDVKM in the germline V gene. In DNA, the CDR3 is TGTGCCAGCAGTTCGACAGATAACACTGAAGCTTTCTTT. This sequence encodes CASSSTDNTEAFF.

The chain employs TRBV2 and TRBJ2-7; weak D call: TRBD2 (6 bases). The length of the CDR3 is 13 residues. Germline lookup yields CDR1 SNHLY and CDR2 FYNNEI. V lost 5 bases to trimming and J lost 2 bases, with 10 bases between them. CDR3 sequence: CASSTGLTYEQYF. DNA for the CDR3: TGTGCCAGCAGTACGGGACTGACCTACGAGCAGTACTTC.

This clone was detected only a few times. V gene TRBV9 combines with J gene TRBJ1-6, with unresolved D. The germline CDR1 and CDR2 sequences are SGDLS and YYNGEE. This CDR3 is 16 amino acids long. The ends were cut back, 4 bases at V and 4 bases at J, with 15 bases in the middle. The CDR3 bases are TGTGCCAGCAGCCCCCGCGAAGGAGCTTATAATTCACCCCTCCACTTT. Amino acid sequence: CASSPREGAYNSPLHF.

The rearrangement joins TRBV11-1 to TRBJ2-1; D possibly corresponds to TRBD1 (6 bases). Germline V gene lookup returns CDR1 SGHAT and CDR2 FQDESV (reference sequence). Trimming took 1 base from V and 1 from J, leaving 11 bases between them. The CDR3 spans 16 residues. CDR3 sequence (DNA): TGTGCCAGCAGCTTAGTCCGGACAGATTCCTACAATGAGCAGTTCTTC. Amino acid sequence: CASSLVRTDSYNEQFF.

The rearrangement uses TRBV6-1 and TRBJ2-5, with 8 positions matching TRBD2. Germline V gives CDR1 MNHNS, CDR2 SASEGT. This CDR3 has 14 residues. V dropped 6 bases and J dropped 5; count of bases not matched to a gene: 8. The CDR3 DNA follows: TGTGCCAGCAGCCCGCGGGAGGCGTGGGAGACCCAGTACTTC. Residues: CASSPREAWETQYF.